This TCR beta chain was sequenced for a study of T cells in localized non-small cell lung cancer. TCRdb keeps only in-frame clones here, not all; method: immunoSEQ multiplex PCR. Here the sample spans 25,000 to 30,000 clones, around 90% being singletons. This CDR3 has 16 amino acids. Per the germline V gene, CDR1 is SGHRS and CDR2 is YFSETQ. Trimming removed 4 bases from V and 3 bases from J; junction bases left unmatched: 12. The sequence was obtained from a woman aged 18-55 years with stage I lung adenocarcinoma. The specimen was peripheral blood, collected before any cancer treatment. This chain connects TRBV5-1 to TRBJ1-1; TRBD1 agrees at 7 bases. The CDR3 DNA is TGCGCCAGCAGCCCCGGCCCCGACAGGGCGTACACTGAAGCTTTCTTT. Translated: CASSPGPDRAYTEAFF.